The clone carrying this TCR beta chain showed up just once. Its antigen remains unidentified. The data belong to a study of siplizumab effects on memory and regulatory T cells. Sequence data were generated for unstimulated naive, memory, effector memory and TEMRA subsets in three donor pairs. The study's findings and limits: Left unconfirmed was the suppressive function of proliferating Tregs from siplizumab cultures.

Approximately 98,000 TCR templates per sample were assayed. Method: immunoSEQ multiplex PCR; TCRdb's copy keeps in-frame clones and lacks some. The sample yields 50,000 to 75,000 clones, roughly 85% seen once. Trimming at V came to 4 bases and at J to 1 base, leaving 6 bases not matched to a gene. The germline V gene has CDR1 SGDLS and CDR2 YYNGEE. The CDR3 length is 16 residues. The sequencing sample was made of memory CD4+ T cells sorted from blood. The origin of this receptor is a human donor in good health. The chain employs TRBV9 and TRBJ2-1; TRBD2 aligns across 9 bases. The CDR3 reads CASSNLAGLSYNEQFF. DNA of the CDR3: TGTGCCAGCAGCAACCTAGCGGGGTTATCCTACAATGAGCAGTTCTTC.